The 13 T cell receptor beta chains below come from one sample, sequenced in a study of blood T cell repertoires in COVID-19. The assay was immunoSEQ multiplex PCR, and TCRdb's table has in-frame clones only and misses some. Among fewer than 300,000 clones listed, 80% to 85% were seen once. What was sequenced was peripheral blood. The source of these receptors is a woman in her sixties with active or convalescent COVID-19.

The CDR3 loop is CASSFGRGGYAGELFF. CDR3 sequence (DNA): TGTGCCAGCAGCTTCGGCCGGGGGGGGTACGCCGGGGAGCTGTTTTTT. The J gene is TRBJ2-2, the V gene TRBV11-2; 8 nucleotides agree with TRBD2. Germline CDR1 reads SGHAT; CDR2 reads FQNNGV. This CDR3 contains 16 residues. V shed 3 bases and J 6 bases; nucleotides not matched to a gene: 9. The complete variable domain, with remaining parts taken from reference TRBV11-2 and TRBJ2-2, reads EAGVAQSPRYKIIEKRQSVAFWCNPISGHATLYWYQQILGQGPKLLIQFQNNGVVDDSQLPKDRFSAERLKGVDSTLKIQPAKLEDSAVYLCASSFGRGGYAGELFFGEGSRLTVL.

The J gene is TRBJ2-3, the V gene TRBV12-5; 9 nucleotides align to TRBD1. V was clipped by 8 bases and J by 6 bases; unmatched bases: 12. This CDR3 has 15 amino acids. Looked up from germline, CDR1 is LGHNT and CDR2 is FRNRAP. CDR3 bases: TGTGCTAGTCGGGACAGGGAAAAGGGTACGGATACGCAGTATTTT. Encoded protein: CASRDREKGTDTQYF.

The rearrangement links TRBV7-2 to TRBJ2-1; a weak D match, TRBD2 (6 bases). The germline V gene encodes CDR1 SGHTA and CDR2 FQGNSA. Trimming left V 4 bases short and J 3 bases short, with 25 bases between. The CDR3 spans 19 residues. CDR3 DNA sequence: TGTGCCAGCAGCTCCAGAAGGGTAGGGGCGGGGAGAGGCTACAATGAGCAGTTCTTC. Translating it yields CASSSRRVGAGRGYNEQFF.

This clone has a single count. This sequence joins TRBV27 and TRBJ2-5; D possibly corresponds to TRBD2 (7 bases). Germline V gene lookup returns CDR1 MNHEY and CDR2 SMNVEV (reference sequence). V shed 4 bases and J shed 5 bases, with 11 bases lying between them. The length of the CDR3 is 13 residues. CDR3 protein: CASSSAGAETQYF. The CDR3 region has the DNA TGTGCCAGCAGTTCGGCGGGGGCGGAGACCCAGTACTTC.

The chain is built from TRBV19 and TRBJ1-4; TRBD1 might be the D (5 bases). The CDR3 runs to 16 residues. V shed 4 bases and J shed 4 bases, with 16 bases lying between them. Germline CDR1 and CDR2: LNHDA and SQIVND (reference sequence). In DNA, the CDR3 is TGTGCCAGTAGTACCCCCGACAGATACTATAATGAAAAACTGTTTTTT. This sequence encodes CASSTPDRYYNEKLFF.

The CDR3 coding sequence is TGCGCCAGCAGCCCCCGCCTCCGGGATACGCAGTATTTT. Its translation: CASSPRLRDTQYF. The chain combines TRBV4-3 with TRBJ2-3; D not certain. Between the trimmed V and J ends, which lost 4 bases and 6 bases, there was a span of 11 bases. The CDR3 has 13 residues. Germline V gene data show CDR1 as LGHNA and CDR2 as YSLEER.

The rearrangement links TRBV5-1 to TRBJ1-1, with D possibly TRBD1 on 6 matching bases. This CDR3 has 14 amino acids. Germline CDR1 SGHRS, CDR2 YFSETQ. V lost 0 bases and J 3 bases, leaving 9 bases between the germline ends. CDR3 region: CASSLAPGDTEAFF. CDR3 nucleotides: TGCGCCAGCAGCTTGGCCCCAGGGGACACTGAAGCTTTCTTT.

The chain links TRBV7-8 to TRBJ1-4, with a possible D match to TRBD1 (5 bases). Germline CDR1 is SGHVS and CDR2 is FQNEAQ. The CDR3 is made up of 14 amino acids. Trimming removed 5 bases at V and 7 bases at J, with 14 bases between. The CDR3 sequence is CASSRGGGSEKLFF. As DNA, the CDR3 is TGTGCCAGCAGCCGGGGGGGAGGGAGTGAAAAACTGTTTTTT.

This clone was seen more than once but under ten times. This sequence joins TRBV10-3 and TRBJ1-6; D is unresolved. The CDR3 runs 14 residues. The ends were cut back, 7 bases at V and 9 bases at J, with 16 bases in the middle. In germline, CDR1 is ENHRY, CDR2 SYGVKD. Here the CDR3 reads CAITDKTLGSPLHF. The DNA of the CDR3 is TGTGCCATCACCGACAAGACCTTGGGTTCACCCCTCCACTTT.

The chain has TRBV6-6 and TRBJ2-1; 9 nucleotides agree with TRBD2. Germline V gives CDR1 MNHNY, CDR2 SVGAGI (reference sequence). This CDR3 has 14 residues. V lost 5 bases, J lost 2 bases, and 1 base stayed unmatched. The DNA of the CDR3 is TGTGCCAGCAGTAGCGGGGGGACCTACAATGAGCAGTTCTTC. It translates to CASSSGGTYNEQFF.

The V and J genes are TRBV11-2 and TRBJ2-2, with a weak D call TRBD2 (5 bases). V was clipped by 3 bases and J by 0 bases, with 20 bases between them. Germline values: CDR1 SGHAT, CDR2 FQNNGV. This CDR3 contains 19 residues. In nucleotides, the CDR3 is TGTGCCAGCAGCTTGGCCGCCGGAGCTTCGCGGGCGAACACCGGGGAGCTGTTTTTT. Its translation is CASSLAAGASRANTGELFF.

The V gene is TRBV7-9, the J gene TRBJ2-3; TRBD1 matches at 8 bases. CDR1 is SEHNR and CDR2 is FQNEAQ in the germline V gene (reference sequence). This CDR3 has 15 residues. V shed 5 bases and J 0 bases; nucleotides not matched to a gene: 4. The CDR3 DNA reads TGTGCCAGCAGCCCTTGGGACAGGAGCACAGATACGCAGTATTTT. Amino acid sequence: CASSPWDRSTDTQYF.

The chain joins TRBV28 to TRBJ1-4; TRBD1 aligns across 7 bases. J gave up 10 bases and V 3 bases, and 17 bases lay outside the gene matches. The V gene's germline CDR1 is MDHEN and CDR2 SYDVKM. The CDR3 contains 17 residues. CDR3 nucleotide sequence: TGTGCCAGCAGTTTCCCCCCGACAGGGCCGCGAGGGGGAAAACTGTTTTTT. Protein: CASSFPPTGPRGGKLFF.